This is a list of T cell receptor beta chains from one sample in a study of blood T cell repertoires in COVID-19. The table came from immunoSEQ multiplex PCR; TCRdb's copy has only in-frame clones and leaves some out. The sample has approximately 280,000 clones, roughly 85% seen once; the top ten hold about 6%. The specimen was PBMCs or T cells enriched from blood (not recorded which). The receptors originated from a woman between 40 and 55 years old who had recovered from COVID-19. CDR3s include the opening cysteine and the closing phenylalanine or tryptophan. Each record gives: V gene, D gene, J gene, clone size, CDR3 protein, CDR3 DNA. A D gene is named only where the DNA matches it firmly. Clone size is stated in some rows and not others, as once, few, many or a class when expanded.

TRBV6-5	-	TRBJ1-2	-	CATSPAGHYGYTF	TGTGCCACGAGCCCTGCAGGCCACTATGGCTACACCTTC
TRBV5-1	TRBD2	TRBJ2-5	-	CASSPNPGLAGGETQYF	TGCGCCAGCAGCCCCAACCCGGGACTAGCGGGAGGAGAGACCCAGTACTTC
TRBV28	-	TRBJ1-2	few	CGSKSRFGYTF	TGCGGGAGCAAATCTAGATTTGGCTACACCTTC
TRBV5-1	-	TRBJ2-2	-	CASSRTARGGGANTGELFF	TGCGCCAGCAGCCGGACGGCCCGAGGAGGCGGGGCGAACACCGGGGAGCTGTTTTTT
TRBV24-1	-	TRBJ2-5	once	CATSNSREETQYF	TGTGCCACCAGTAACAGCCGAGAAGAGACCCAGTACTTC
TRBV13	TRBD2	TRBJ2-7	-	CASSPLLAGGNEQYF	TGTGCCAGCAGCCCCCTTCTAGCGGGGGGGAACGAGCAGTACTTC
TRBV28	-	TRBJ1-5	-	CASSFGDTQPQHF	TGTGCCAGCAGTTTTGGGGACACCCAGCCCCAGCATTTT
TRBV9	TRBD1	TRBJ1-6	-	CASSVGNRGWNSPLHF	TGTGCCAGCAGCGTAGGTAACAGGGGCTGGAATTCACCCCTCCACTTT
TRBV28	TRBD1	TRBJ2-3	-	CASSPSRPGGGLDTQYF	TGTGCCAGCAGTCCCTCAAGGCCAGGGGGCGGGTTAGATACGCAGTATTTT
TRBV5-1	-	TRBJ2-2	-	CASSLIQGRRSGELFF	TGCGCCAGCAGCTTGATTCAGGGTCGACGGTCCGGGGAGCTGTTTTTT
TRBV18	-	TRBJ1-5	once	CASSQTGGSASNQPQHF	TGTGCCAGCTCGCAAACGGGAGGGAGTGCGAGCAATCAGCCCCAGCATTTT
TRBV5-4	TRBD1	TRBJ1-3	-	CASSFWDRPGNTIYF	TGTGCCAGCAGCTTTTGGGACAGACCTGGAAACACCATATATTTT
TRBV4-2	-	TRBJ2-3	-	CASSRVAASTDTQYF	TGTGCCAGCAGCAGAGTAGCGGCTAGCACAGATACGCAGTATTTT
TRBV28	-	TRBJ1-2	-	CASSSQGHGYGYTF	TGTGCCAGCAGTTCCCAGGGGCACGGCTATGGCTACACCTTC
TRBV20-1	TRBD2	TRBJ2-1	-	CSASFGLAGAQEQFF	TGCAGTGCTAGTTTTGGACTAGCGGGAGCACAGGAGCAGTTCTTC
TRBV2	TRBD1	TRBJ1-5	-	CASREGQGGDLFQPQHF	TGTGCCAGCAGGGAGGGACAGGGGGGAGATTTGTTTCAGCCCCAGCATTTT
TRBV23-1	-	TRBJ1-1	-	CASRARLGMNTEAFF	TGCGCCAGCAGGGCGCGGCTCGGGATGAACACTGAAGCTTTCTTT